The rows below give T cell receptor beta chains drawn from one sample of a study of blood T cell repertoires in COVID-19. Using immunoSEQ multiplex PCR, the repertoire was profiled, and TCRdb retains in-frame clones only, with some absent. The repertoire holds 100,000 to 150,000 clones, roughly four fifths seen once, with roughly 5.5% in the top ten. The sequencing sample was made of peripheral blood. The receptors come from a man aged 55 to 69 with acute or convalescent COVID-19. The CDR3 runs from the conserved cysteine through the conserved F or W. A D gene is named only where the DNA matches it firmly. Expanded clones get a size class; other rows say once, few or many, or leave the size out.

J gene: TRBJ2-7
D gene: TRBD2
V gene: TRBV9
clone size: -
CDR3 DNA: TGTGCCAGCAGCGCCTCCGGGACTAGCGGGCCCTACGAGCAGTACTTC
CDR3 protein: CASSASGTSGPYEQYF

J gene: TRBJ1-2
D gene: -
V gene: TRBV29-1
clone size: -
CDR3 DNA: TGCAGCGTTTGGACAGCTGCTAACTATGGCTACACCTTC
CDR3 protein: CSVWTAANYGYTF

J gene: TRBJ1-4
D gene: TRBD1
V gene: TRBV6-5
clone size: -
CDR3 DNA: TGTGCCAGCACGACAGGGACCGCTGAAAAACTGTTTTTT
CDR3 protein: CASTTGTAEKLFF

J gene: TRBJ2-1
D gene: TRBD2
V gene: TRBV27
clone size: many
CDR3 DNA: TGTGCCAGCAGATACCAAGCGGGAGGGCCGGGGAATGAGCAGTTCTTC
CDR3 protein: CASRYQAGGPGNEQFF

J gene: TRBJ1-6
D gene: TRBD1
V gene: TRBV5-6
clone size: -
CDR3 DNA: TGTGCCAGCAGCCCGGGACAGGGGGATTCACCCCTCCACTTT
CDR3 protein: CASSPGQGDSPLHF

J gene: TRBJ1-5
D gene: -
V gene: TRBV7-2
clone size: -
CDR3 DNA: TGTGCCAGCAGCTTTGCAGGGACAAAAAATCAGCCCCAGCATTTT
CDR3 protein: CASSFAGTKNQPQHF

J gene: TRBJ1-2
D gene: TRBD1
V gene: TRBV19
clone size: once
CDR3 DNA: TGTGCCAGTACTCAGACAGGGTCGTATGGCTACACCTTC
CDR3 protein: CASTQTGSYGYTF

J gene: TRBJ1-1
D gene: -
V gene: TRBV6-5
clone size: -
CDR3 DNA: TGTGCCAGCAGCCTGGAGAACAACACTGAAGCTTTCTTT
CDR3 protein: CASSLENNTEAFF

J gene: TRBJ2-2
D gene: -
V gene: TRBV6-6
clone size: many
CDR3 DNA: TGTGCCAGCAGTTCGCAACAGGGGAACACCGGGGAGCTGTTTTTT
CDR3 protein: CASSSQQGNTGELFF

J gene: TRBJ1-5
D gene: TRBD1
V gene: TRBV5-6
clone size: -
CDR3 DNA: TGTGCCAGCAGCTCGGGGACAGGGAACCACAATCAGCCCCAGCATTTT
CDR3 protein: CASSSGTGNHNQPQHF

J gene: TRBJ2-1
D gene: TRBD2
V gene: TRBV5-6
clone size: -
CDR3 DNA: TGTGCCAGCAGCTTGATGGCTAGCGGGAGTGCCTACAATGAGCAGTTCTTC
CDR3 protein: CASSLMASGSAYNEQFF

J gene: TRBJ2-2
D gene: -
V gene: TRBV6-2/TRBV6-3
clone size: -
CDR3 DNA: TGTGCCAGCAGTTACCGGCAGGGACAGAACACCGGGGAGCTGTTTTTT
CDR3 protein: CASSYRQGQNTGELFF

J gene: TRBJ1-2
D gene: TRBD1
V gene: TRBV27
clone size: -
CDR3 DNA: TGTGCCAGCAGTTCCCAGGGACAGGGATATGGCTACACCTTC
CDR3 protein: CASSSQGQGYGYTF

J gene: TRBJ1-1
D gene: TRBD1
V gene: TRBV19
clone size: -
CDR3 DNA: TGTGCCAGTAGTATCAGAACAGGGGGGGCCACTGAAGCTTTCTTT
CDR3 protein: CASSIRTGGATEAFF

J gene: TRBJ1-6
D gene: TRBD1
V gene: TRBV2
clone size: -
CDR3 DNA: TGTGCCAGAGGGACAGGGAATAATTCACCCCTCCACTTT
CDR3 protein: CARGTGNNSPLHF

J gene: TRBJ2-2
D gene: TRBD1
V gene: TRBV27
clone size: -
CDR3 DNA: TGTGCCAGCAGAACGGGACAGGTGAACACCGGGGAGCTGTTTTTT
CDR3 protein: CASRTGQVNTGELFF

J gene: TRBJ1-1
D gene: -
V gene: TRBV14
clone size: -
CDR3 DNA: TGTGCCAGCAGCCGACCACGGACCGGGGGGAACACTGAAGCTTTCTTT
CDR3 protein: CASSRPRTGGNTEAFF

J gene: TRBJ1-5
D gene: TRBD1
V gene: TRBV19
clone size: -
CDR3 DNA: TGTGCCAGCATGGACAGGGGTAATCAGCCCCAGCATTTT
CDR3 protein: CASMDRGNQPQHF

J gene: TRBJ1-1
D gene: -
V gene: TRBV30
clone size: few
CDR3 DNA: TGTGCCCGACAGGTCGGCGGTGAAGCTTTCTTT
CDR3 protein: CARQVGGEAFF

J gene: TRBJ1-2
D gene: -
V gene: TRBV5-1
clone size: -
CDR3 DNA: TGCGCCAGCAGCTCTGGTCAGGGTGTGAACTATGGCTACACCTTC
CDR3 protein: CASSSGQGVNYGYTF

J gene: TRBJ1-1
D gene: -
V gene: TRBV10-3
clone size: -
CDR3 DNA: TGTGCCATCAGTGAGGGATCTGGTCGGGACACTGAAGCTTTCTTT
CDR3 protein: CAISEGSGRDTEAFF

J gene: TRBJ1-1
D gene: -
V gene: TRBV4-2
clone size: -
CDR3 DNA: TGTGCCAGCAGCCAAAGCGGGGGGAGTACTGAAGCTTTCTTT
CDR3 protein: CASSQSGGSTEAFF

J gene: TRBJ1-2
D gene: -
V gene: TRBV6-1
clone size: -
CDR3 DNA: TGTGCCAGCAGTGAAGTCTTTGGCGGGAACTATGGCTACACCTTC
CDR3 protein: CASSEVFGGNYGYTF

J gene: TRBJ2-1
D gene: TRBD2
V gene: TRBV19
clone size: -
CDR3 DNA: TGTGCCAGTAGCTTCCGGCGGGGGGACAATGAGCAGTTCTTC
CDR3 protein: CASSFRRGDNEQFF

J gene: TRBJ1-4
D gene: -
V gene: TRBV19
clone size: few
CDR3 DNA: TGTGCCAGTAGTATCCTTTGGACGGACACCCAACTGTTTTTT
CDR3 protein: CASSILWTDTQLFF

J gene: TRBJ2-2
D gene: TRBD2
V gene: TRBV12-5
clone size: -
CDR3 DNA: TGTGCTAGTGGTGGATTAGCGGGGGGAGTCACCGGGGAGCTGTTTTTT
CDR3 protein: CASGGLAGGVTGELFF

J gene: TRBJ2-5
D gene: TRBD1
V gene: TRBV5-6
clone size: once
CDR3 DNA: TGTGCCAGCAGCTCCAAGACCGACAGGGGGCTGGGAGAGACCCAGTACTTC
CDR3 protein: CASSSKTDRGLGETQYF

J gene: TRBJ2-7
D gene: TRBD2
V gene: TRBV2
clone size: -
CDR3 DNA: TGTGCCAGCTCCATGCTAGCGGGAGACGAGCAGTACTTC
CDR3 protein: CASSMLAGDEQYF

J gene: TRBJ2-1
D gene: TRBD2
V gene: TRBV6-5
clone size: -
CDR3 DNA: TGTGCCAGCAGTTACGGGACTAGCGGAAGGAATGAGCAGTTCTTC
CDR3 protein: CASSYGTSGRNEQFF

J gene: TRBJ2-1
D gene: -
V gene: TRBV6-5
clone size: once
CDR3 DNA: TGTGCCAGCACCGAGAGGGGGGAGCAGTTCTTC
CDR3 protein: CASTERGEQFF

J gene: TRBJ1-6
D gene: -
V gene: TRBV6-6
clone size: once
CDR3 DNA: TGTGCCAGCAGTTCCGCCCCCTCCAGGGTTAATTCACCCCTCCACTTT
CDR3 protein: CASSSAPSRVNSPLHF

J gene: TRBJ2-1
D gene: -
V gene: TRBV28
clone size: -
CDR3 DNA: TGTGCCACCTCGCCAGCGGCCAGCTCCTACAATGAGCAGTTCTTC
CDR3 protein: CATSPAASSYNEQFF

J gene: TRBJ1-2
D gene: -
V gene: TRBV10-2
clone size: -
CDR3 DNA: TGCGCCAGCAGTGAGTCGAAGGTCAGCGATGGCTACACCTTC
CDR3 protein: CASSESKVSDGYTF

J gene: TRBJ2-2
D gene: TRBD2
V gene: TRBV11-3
clone size: -
CDR3 DNA: TGTGCCAGCAGCTCATATACCTTAGCCGGGAGGACCGGGGAGCTGTTTTTT
CDR3 protein: CASSSYTLAGRTGELFF

J gene: TRBJ2-5
D gene: TRBD1
V gene: TRBV9
clone size: few
CDR3 DNA: TGTGCCAGCAGCCCGCGACAGGGGCGGGAGACCCAGTACTTC
CDR3 protein: CASSPRQGRETQYF

J gene: TRBJ1-2
D gene: -
V gene: TRBV9
clone size: once
CDR3 DNA: TGTGCCAGCAGCGTGGCCCCAGGGTTCCAGGATGGCTACACCTTC
CDR3 protein: CASSVAPGFQDGYTF

J gene: TRBJ1-1
D gene: -
V gene: TRBV6-5
clone size: few
CDR3 DNA: TGTGCCAGCGGGACCCGGGACAAACAGCGGGCTTTCTTT
CDR3 protein: CASGTRDKQRAFF

J gene: TRBJ1-2
D gene: -
V gene: TRBV21-1
clone size: -
CDR3 DNA: TGTGCCAGCAGCCAAGCATGTGGCAGGTCTTGGGATGGCTACACCTTC
CDR3 protein: CASSQACGRSWDGYTF

J gene: TRBJ2-1
D gene: -
V gene: TRBV7-2
clone size: once
CDR3 DNA: TGTGCCAGCAGCTTAGTCGGGTTGGGTGAGCAGTTCTTC
CDR3 protein: CASSLVGLGEQFF

J gene: TRBJ1-1
D gene: -
V gene: TRBV12-3/TRBV12-4
clone size: -
CDR3 DNA: TGTGCCAGCAGACAGGGTCAGGGTGAAGCTTTCTTT
CDR3 protein: CASRQGQGEAFF

J gene: TRBJ1-2
D gene: -
V gene: TRBV10-3
clone size: once
CDR3 DNA: TGTGCCATCAGTGTCGAGAGCGCATACTATGGCTACACCTTC
CDR3 protein: CAISVESAYYGYTF

J gene: TRBJ1-1
D gene: -
V gene: TRBV10-1
clone size: -
CDR3 DNA: TGCGCCAGCAGTGCCTTCTCAGGTGCGAACACTGAAGCTTTCTTT
CDR3 protein: CASSAFSGANTEAFF

J gene: TRBJ2-3
D gene: TRBD2
V gene: TRBV6-1
clone size: -
CDR3 DNA: TGTGCCAGCAGTGAGATGGCTAGCGGGACTTCAGATACGCAGTATTTT
CDR3 protein: CASSEMASGTSDTQYF

J gene: TRBJ2-7
D gene: -
V gene: TRBV6-2/TRBV6-3
clone size: -
CDR3 DNA: TGTGCCAGCAGTTTGTTAGCGGCAACCTACGAGCAGTACTTC
CDR3 protein: CASSLLAATYEQYF

J gene: TRBJ2-7
D gene: TRBD1
V gene: TRBV7-6
clone size: -
CDR3 DNA: TGTGCCAGCAGCCTGGGACAGCAGCCGACCTACGAGCAGTACTTC
CDR3 protein: CASSLGQQPTYEQYF

J gene: TRBJ1-3
D gene: -
V gene: TRBV3-1/TRBV3-2
clone size: -
CDR3 DNA: TGTGCCAGCAGCCAAGGCAGGGCGGAGGGAAACACCATATATTTT
CDR3 protein: CASSQGRAEGNTIYF

J gene: TRBJ2-7
D gene: -
V gene: TRBV30
clone size: -
CDR3 DNA: TGTGCCTGGAACCGTAGGGGAGGAAGCTCCTACGAGCAGTACTTC
CDR3 protein: CAWNRRGGSSYEQYF

J gene: TRBJ2-1
D gene: TRBD1
V gene: TRBV2
clone size: -
CDR3 DNA: TGTGCCAGCAGTACCGGGACAGGACTTTACAATGAGCAGTTCTTC
CDR3 protein: CASSTGTGLYNEQFF

J gene: TRBJ1-2
D gene: -
V gene: TRBV5-1
clone size: -
CDR3 DNA: TGCGCCAGCAGCTCCCTGACAGGCTATGGCTACACCTTC
CDR3 protein: CASSSLTGYGYTF

J gene: TRBJ2-1
D gene: -
V gene: TRBV4-1
clone size: -
CDR3 DNA: TGCGCCAGCAGCCAAGGGAACGGGTACAATGAGCAGTTCTTC
CDR3 protein: CASSQGNGYNEQFF

J gene: TRBJ1-2
D gene: TRBD1
V gene: TRBV4-2
clone size: few
CDR3 DNA: TGTGCCAGCAGCACAAGGACAGGGGTAAACTATGGCTACACCTTC
CDR3 protein: CASSTRTGVNYGYTF

J gene: TRBJ2-7
D gene: TRBD1
V gene: TRBV3-1/TRBV3-2
clone size: -
CDR3 DNA: TGTGCCAGCAGCCAAGACAGGACAGGGATAAACGAGCAGTACTTC
CDR3 protein: CASSQDRTGINEQYF

J gene: TRBJ1-2
D gene: -
V gene: TRBV4-1
clone size: -
CDR3 DNA: TGCGCCAGCAGCCAACAGCGGGGGGAGCTCCATGGCTACACCTTC
CDR3 protein: CASSQQRGELHGYTF

J gene: TRBJ2-3
D gene: TRBD2
V gene: TRBV9
clone size: -
CDR3 DNA: TGTGCCAGCAGCGGGCTAGCGGGTGGGACAGATACGCAGTATTTT
CDR3 protein: CASSGLAGGTDTQYF